This TCR beta chain was profiled in a study of regulatory T cells in long-lasting Graves disease (dated by TCRdb to the early 2020s). About the study as a whole: Newly diagnosed Graves' disease patients had taken antithyroid drugs for less than 3 months. The study took place in China and was registered as a clinical trial. A total of around 35 samples were covered by TCR sequencing, comprising some 13 persistent and around 20 newly diagnosed Graves' disease patients. Peripheral blood TCR sequencing and RNA sequencing compared persistent Graves' disease patients with newly diagnosed Graves' disease patients. Broad study findings and their caveats: Only the TCR beta chain was sequenced and analyzed. The small sample size was acknowledged by the authors as a limitation that may reduce accuracy. Only peripheral blood was studied, because thyroid tissue, the primary lesion, was inaccessible. Persistent patients shared more public clonotypes among themselves (over 2,500) than newly diagnosed patients did (approximately 900). Preferential use of TRBV28, TRBJ1-2 and TRBJ2-5 was observed in persistent disease, whereas TRBV20-1 and TRBJ2-1 were favored in newly diagnosed disease. Compared with newly diagnosed patients, persistent Graves' disease patients had lower TCR Shannon entropy and fewer highly expanded clones, which suggests clonal expansion.

Relative to germline, V is 5 bases shorter and J is 7 bases shorter, with 17 bases between their ends. Via the germline V gene, CDR1 is SGHAT and CDR2 FQNNGV. Including the terminal cysteine and phenylalanine, the CDR3 comprises 14 residues. Only the CDR3 DNA is retained, 42 bases long and in frame from the first base. Read against the paper, the sample's time point label means: newly diagnosed GD, antithyroid drugs for less than 3 months. For both TCR sequencing and RNA sequencing, RNA was extracted from PBMCs in TRIzol. The diagnosis of Graves' disease was made according to American Thyroid Association guidelines. Patients were recruited from an endocrinology department in Xi'an, China. Each patient gave roughly 8.4 milliliters of peripheral blood, collected in an EDTA anticoagulant tube. PBMCs were isolated by Ficoll Paque Plus density gradient separation without further T cell sorting. An Agilent 2100 Bioanalyzer and agarose gel were used to check RNA quality, and a NanoDrop 2000 was used to measure RNA concentration.

Library creation used multiplex PCR. TCRdb records Illumina HiSeq 4000 as the sequencer. CDR3 regions were amplified by Arm-PCR with iRepertoire HTBI primers to construct TCR beta libraries. Gel purification was performed on PCR products prior to sequencing. In the original analysis: A total of roughly 58 TRBV and some 15 TRBJ segments were identified across samples and were used for gene usage analysis of CDR3 amino acid clonotypes. Filtered high-quality paired reads were merged into contigs using COPE and FqMerger. BLAST was used to align contigs to the IMGT TRBV, TRBD and TRBJ reference genes, and CDR3 was defined following IMGT. Any clonotype with a frequency above 0.1% was counted as a highly expanded clone. Repertoire diversity was measured by Shannon entropy, and V-J evenness by the Gini coefficient. Clonotypes shared by more than one individual were considered public. TCRdb reworked the public reads: Q25 trimming with fastp, MiXCR clone assembly, productive beta chains retained. Duplicate CDR3 protein sequences are folded into a single record with the most common DNA and genes. For this entry, the V and J calls and clone size follow TCRdb and not the study's own pipeline. A total of 500,000 to 700,000 distinct CDR3 sequences appear in this sample, less than 20% of them only once. Of the sample, around 19% falls within the top ten clones.

This clonotype was seen a few times. Its antigen remains undetermined. Base qualities are missing; no much larger clone stands one base away. The same sample was also used in a study of T cells in Graves' hyperthyroidism and ophthalmopathy. The second paper states: Stable Graves' hyperthyroidism was defined as the absence of progression to ophthalmopathy over 18 months of follow-up. Hyperthyroidism patients were aged 18 to 65 years and newly diagnosed, with disease duration of less than 2 months. The study excluded patients with uncontrolled infections, other autoimmune diseases, pregnancy or lactation. Diagnoses were based on clinical symptoms, serum thyroxine and TRAb, thyroid ultrasound and orbital computed tomography. For the first round of RT-PCR on the TCR CDR3, the HTBI primer set was used together with the Qiagen OneStep RT-PCR kit. Most expanded thyroid clonotypes (frequency above 0.001) were also found in blood, which suggests that blood repertoires may mirror thyroid immune responses. In cross-validation, a model built on a 13 V-J signature told ophthalmopathy apart from stable hyperthyroidism with about 90% sensitivity and about 81% specificity, and in testing the same model reached 80%/75%. In validation, the model predicted progression to ophthalmopathy with approximately 71% sensitivity and approximately 74% specificity, a median of approximately 6.7 months before onset. A discovery cohort of roughly 100 patients, roughly 45 with Graves' ophthalmopathy and 55 to 60 with stable Graves' hyperthyroidism, was used to find distinguishing TCR V-J signatures. An independent validation cohort of under 20 hyperthyroidism patients and over 15 patients who later progressed to ophthalmopathy tested prospective prediction of ophthalmopathy. The 90 to 100 discovery patients were randomly divided into training and test sets at a 7:3 ratio. In addition, the study compared T-cell repertoires in thyroid tissue and in blood from 6 or 7 Graves' hyperthyroidism patients. After sampling, hyperthyroidism patients received methimazole starting at 30 mg daily, and ophthalmopathy patients received high-dose intravenous methylprednisolone. Libraries were constructed in a second round of multiplex PCR, after which size selection and purification were carried out. Libraries were sequenced paired-end with 100 bp reads on an Illumina HiSeq2000. SOAPnuke was used to process the raw data, with reads discarded if the reads contained adapters or uncalled bases, had a mean Phred below 15, or lacked an exact constant-primer or identifier match. High-quality paired reads were merged with COPE v1.2.5, and unique nucleotide sequences were defined as clonotypes. Clonotypes were aligned to IMGT TRBV, TRBD and TRBJ reference segments using MiTCR v1.1. Analysis was restricted to V-J combinations with a frequency above 0.0001, which covered roughly 99% of repertoires. The TCS score was defined as the ratio of F50 (clonal expansion) to E x V (chaos), calculated using BLOSUM62-based TCRdist between CDR3 peptides within each V-J. Welch's t-statistics and random forest reduced some 510 V-J features to some 14, which were used in a naive Bayes classifier (R e1071). No statistical method was used to fix the sample size in advance, and group allocation was not hidden from the investigators. According to the paper, TCR Vbeta CDR3 sequencing was carried out on some 140 peripheral blood samples, which came from 40 to 45 ophthalmopathy, some 73 hyperthyroidism and some 17 progressor patients.

This chain is built from TRBV11-2 and TRBJ2-5, with TRBD1 perhaps the D gene, on 6 matching bases. The TCR originated in a woman younger than 45 with Graves disease. Donor details come from another sample of the same person, matched by shared clones. Sequences were derived from peripheral blood mononuclear cells (PBMCs), sampled at new diagnosis, from a patient treated with antithyroid drugs. The CDR3 protein is CASSVAQGKGTQYF. The sequence in DNA is TGTGCCAGCAGCGTAGCGCAGGGGAAGGGGACCCAGTACTTC.